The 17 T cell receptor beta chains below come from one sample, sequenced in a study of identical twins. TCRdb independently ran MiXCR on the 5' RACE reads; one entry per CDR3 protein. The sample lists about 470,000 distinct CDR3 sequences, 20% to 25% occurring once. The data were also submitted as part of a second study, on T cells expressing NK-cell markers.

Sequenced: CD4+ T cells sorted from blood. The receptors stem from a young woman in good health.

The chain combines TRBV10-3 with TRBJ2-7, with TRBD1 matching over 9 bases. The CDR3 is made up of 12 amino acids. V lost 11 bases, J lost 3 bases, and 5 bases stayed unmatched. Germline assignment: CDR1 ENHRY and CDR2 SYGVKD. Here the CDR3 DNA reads TGTGCCGCATCGACAGGGGGCTACGAGCAGTACTTC. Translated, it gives CAASTGGYEQYF.

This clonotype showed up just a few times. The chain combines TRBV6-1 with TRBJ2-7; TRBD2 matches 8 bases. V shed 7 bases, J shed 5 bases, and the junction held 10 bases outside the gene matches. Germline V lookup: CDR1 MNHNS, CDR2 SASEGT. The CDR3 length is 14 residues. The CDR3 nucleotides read TGTGCCAGCACCCGGGAGGGCCAATTCAACGAGCAGTACTTC. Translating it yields CASTREGQFNEQYF.

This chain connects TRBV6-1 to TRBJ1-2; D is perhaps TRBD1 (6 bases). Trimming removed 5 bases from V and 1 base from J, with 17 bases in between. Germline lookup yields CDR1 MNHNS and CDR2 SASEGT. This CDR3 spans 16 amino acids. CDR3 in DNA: TGTGCCAGCAGTAAACGACCTACAGGGATTAACTATGGCTACACCTTC. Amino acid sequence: CASSKRPTGINYGYTF.

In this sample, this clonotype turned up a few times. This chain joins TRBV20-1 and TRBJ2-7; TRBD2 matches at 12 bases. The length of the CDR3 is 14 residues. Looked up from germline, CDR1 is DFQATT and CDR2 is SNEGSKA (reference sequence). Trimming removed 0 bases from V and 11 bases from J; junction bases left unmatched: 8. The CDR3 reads CSARDGTSGPREYF. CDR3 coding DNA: TGCAGTGCTAGAGACGGGACTAGCGGGCCTCGGGAGTACTTC.

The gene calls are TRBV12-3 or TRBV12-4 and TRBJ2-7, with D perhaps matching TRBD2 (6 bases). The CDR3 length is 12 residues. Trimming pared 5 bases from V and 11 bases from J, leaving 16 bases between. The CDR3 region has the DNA TGTGCCAGCAGTCACCGTTGGGGGGAGGAGTACTTC. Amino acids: CASSHRWGEEYF.

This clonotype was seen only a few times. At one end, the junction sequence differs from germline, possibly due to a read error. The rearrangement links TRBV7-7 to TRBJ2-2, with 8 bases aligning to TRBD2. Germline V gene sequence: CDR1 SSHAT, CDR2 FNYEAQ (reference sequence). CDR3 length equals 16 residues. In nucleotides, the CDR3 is TGTGCTAGCAGCCCCGGTGGGACGTCTAGCGGGGGGGAGCTGTTTTTT. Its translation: CASSPGGTSSGGELFF.

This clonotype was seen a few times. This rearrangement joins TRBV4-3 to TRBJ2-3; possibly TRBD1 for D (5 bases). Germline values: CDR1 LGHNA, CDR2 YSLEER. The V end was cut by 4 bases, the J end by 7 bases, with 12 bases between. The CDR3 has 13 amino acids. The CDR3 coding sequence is TGCGCCAGCAGCCGCAAAGACAGTAATACGCAGTATTTT. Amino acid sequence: CASSRKDSNTQYF.

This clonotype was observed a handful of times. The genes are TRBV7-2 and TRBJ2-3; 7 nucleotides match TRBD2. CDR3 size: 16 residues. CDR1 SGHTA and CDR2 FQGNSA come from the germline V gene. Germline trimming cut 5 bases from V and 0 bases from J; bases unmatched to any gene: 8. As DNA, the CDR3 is TGTGCCAGCAGCGGTGGGGGGGGACCGAGCACAGATACGCAGTATTTT. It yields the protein CASSGGGGPSTDTQYF.

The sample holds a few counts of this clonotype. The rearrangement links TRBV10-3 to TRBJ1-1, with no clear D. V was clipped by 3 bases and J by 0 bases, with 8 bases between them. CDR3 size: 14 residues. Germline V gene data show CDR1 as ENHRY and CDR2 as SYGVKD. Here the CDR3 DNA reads TGTGCCATCAGTGATTCATCGGTGAACACTGAAGCTTTCTTT. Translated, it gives CAISDSSVNTEAFF.

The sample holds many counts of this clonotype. CDR3 amino acids: CASSYEQYF. CDR3 in DNA: TGTGCCAGCAGCTACGAGCAGTACTTC. The rearrangement joins TRBV5-6 to TRBJ2-7; D unresolved. The V gene's germline CDR1 is SGHDT and CDR2 YYEEEE. Trimming removed 3 bases at V and 5 bases at J, with 0 bases between. The CDR3 has 9 amino acids.

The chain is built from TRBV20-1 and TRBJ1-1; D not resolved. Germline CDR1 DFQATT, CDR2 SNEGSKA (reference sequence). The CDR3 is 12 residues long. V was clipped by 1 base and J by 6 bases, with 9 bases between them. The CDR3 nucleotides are TGCAGTGCTAGAGCTCTAAGGTCTGAAGCTTTCTTT. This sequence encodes CSARALRSEAFF.

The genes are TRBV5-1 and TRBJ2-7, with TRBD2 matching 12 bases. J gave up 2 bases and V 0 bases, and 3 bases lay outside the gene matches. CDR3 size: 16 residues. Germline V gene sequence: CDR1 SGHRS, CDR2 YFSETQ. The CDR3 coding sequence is TGCGCCAGCAGCTTGGGGACTAGCGGGATAACCTACGAGCAGTACTTC. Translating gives CASSLGTSGITYEQYF.

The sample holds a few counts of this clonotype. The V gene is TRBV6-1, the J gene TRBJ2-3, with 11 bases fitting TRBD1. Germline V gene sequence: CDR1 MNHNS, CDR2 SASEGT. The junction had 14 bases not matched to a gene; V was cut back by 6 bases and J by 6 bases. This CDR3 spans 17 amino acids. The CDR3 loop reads CASSPALSGQGDDTQYF. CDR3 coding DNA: TGTGCCAGCAGCCCGGCGCTTTCGGGACAGGGGGACGATACGCAGTATTTT.

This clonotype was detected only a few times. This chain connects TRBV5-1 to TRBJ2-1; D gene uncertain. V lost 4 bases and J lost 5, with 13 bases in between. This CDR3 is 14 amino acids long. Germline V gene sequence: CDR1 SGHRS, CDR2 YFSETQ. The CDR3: CASSLGQWNNEQFF. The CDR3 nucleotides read TGCGCCAGCAGCCTTGGTCAGTGGAACAATGAGCAGTTCTTC.

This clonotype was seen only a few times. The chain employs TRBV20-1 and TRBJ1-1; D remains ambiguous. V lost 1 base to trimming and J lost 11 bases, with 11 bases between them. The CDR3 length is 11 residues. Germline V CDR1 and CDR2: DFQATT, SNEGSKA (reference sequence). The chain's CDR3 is CSARGPKRAFF. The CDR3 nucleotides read TGCAGTGCTAGAGGACCTAAGCGGGCTTTCTTT.

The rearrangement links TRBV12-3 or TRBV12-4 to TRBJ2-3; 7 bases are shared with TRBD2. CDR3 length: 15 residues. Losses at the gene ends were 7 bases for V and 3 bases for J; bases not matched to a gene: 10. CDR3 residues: CASIDRLADTDTQYF. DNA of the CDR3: TGTGCCAGCATCGATCGGCTAGCGGATACAGATACGCAGTATTTT.

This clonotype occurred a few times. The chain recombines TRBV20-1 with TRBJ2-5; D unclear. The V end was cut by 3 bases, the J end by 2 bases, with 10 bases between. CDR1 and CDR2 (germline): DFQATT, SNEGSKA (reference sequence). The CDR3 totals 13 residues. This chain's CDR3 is CSARGHTQETQYF. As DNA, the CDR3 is TGCAGTGCTAGGGGTCACACTCAAGAGACCCAGTACTTC.